A single count supports the clone carrying this T cell receptor (beta chain). What it binds is not known. Germline is not matched at one junction end, which may reflect a read error. The approximately 17-32 mg bulk tissue piece was not sorted before simultaneous RNA and DNA extraction. This entry belongs to a study of tumor-infiltrating lymphocytes in primary liver carcinoma. The study's findings and limits: In tumor-adjacent and tumor-blood pairs, overlap was lower than in tumor region pairs. Representation across all five tumor regions was limited to only about 7-24% of top clones.

From around 520 ng of total RNA, TCR beta-specific cDNA was reverse-transcribed using a constant-region primer. Slightly modified ARM-PCR with three nested multiplex PCR rounds yielded TCR beta libraries. Forward primers for TRBV1-TRBV30 and a C-beta reverse primer served the first two PCR rounds, at roughly 10 cycles each. MiXCR, applied by TCRdb to the multiplex PCR reads, yields one record per CDR3 protein. The data hold around 80,000 distinct CDR3 sequences, with around 70% observed a single time. CDR3 size: 16 residues. Germline CDR1 is MNHNS and CDR2 is SASEGT. What was sequenced was liver tumor tissue from sampling region 1. Subset denoted: tumor region T1, superior pole. The chain couples TRBV6-1 to TRBJ2-3, with 9 bases identical to TRBD1. This TCR came from a man aged 35 to 55 with primary liver carcinoma and hepatitis B virus infection. CDR3 sequence: CASSVGQGPAEDTHYF. Here the CDR3 DNA reads TGTGCCAGCAGTGTGGGACAGGGACCTGCTGAAGATACGCACTATTTT.